The 27 T cell receptor beta chains in this list originate from one sample, sequenced in a study of CD8 T cells in ankylosing spondylitis. TCRdb re-called the 5' RACE reads with MiXCR, one entry per CDR3 protein. The sample records some 120,000 distinct CDR3 sequences, about an eighth being singletons. Input material: blood, either unsorted or a sorted T cell fraction (not recorded which). The receptors were gathered from a female donor with ankylosing spondylitis or in good health (not recorded which).

This clonotype was observed a handful of times. The chain combines TRBV6-1 with TRBJ2-1; D is perhaps TRBD1 (6 bases). CDR3 size: 14 residues. Trimming removed 5 bases at V and 0 bases at J, with 8 bases between. Germline loops: CDR1 MNHNS, CDR2 SASEGT. The DNA for the CDR3 is TGTGCCAGCAGTCCAGGGGTCTCCTACAATGAGCAGTTCTTC. Amino acid sequence: CASSPGVSYNEQFF.

The genes are TRBV7-3 and TRBJ2-3, with unresolved D. Germline values: CDR1 SGHTA, CDR2 FQGTGA. This CDR3 comprises 12 residues. Between the trimmed V and J ends, which lost 5 bases and 6 bases, there was a span of 9 bases. CDR3 sequence (DNA): TGTGCCAGCAGCGGACCTCGGGATACGCAGTATTTT. It translates to CASSGPRDTQYF. The whole variable domain, filled in from reference TRBV7-3 and TRBJ2-3, reads GAGVSQTPSNKVTEKGKYVELRCDPISGHTALYWYRQSLGQGPEFLIYFQGTGAADDSGLPNDRFFAVRPEGSVSTLKIQRTERGDSAVYLCASSGPRDTQYFGPGTRLTVL.

This clonotype was picked up many times. J is TRBJ1-1 and V is TRBV5-5, with D possibly TRBD1 on 6 matching bases. CDR1 and CDR2 (germline): SGHKS, YYEKEE (reference sequence). The CDR3 is 14 residues long. The germline V and J ends were trimmed by 1 base and 1 base, with 8 bases remaining between them. In DNA form, the CDR3 reads TGTGCCAGCAGCTTGTCACAGGGGAACACTGAAGCTTTCTTT. Translating it yields CASSLSQGNTEAFF.

As regards this clonotype: A much larger clone differs by one base, so this may be a read error. The rearrangement joins TRBV4-1 to TRBJ2-5; 7 bases align to TRBD1. The CDR3 length is 15 residues. CDR1 is MGHRA and CDR2 is YSYEKL in the germline V gene. The CDR3: CASSQTPDRDKTQHF. The CDR3, as DNA: TGCGCCAGCAGCCAAACCCCCGACAGGGACAAGACCCAGCACTTC.

This clonotype has only a few counts. This chain connects TRBV2 to TRBJ2-5; D call uncertain. Between the trimmed V and J ends, which lost 2 bases and 4 bases, there was a span of 14 bases. This CDR3 has 15 amino acids. Per germline, CDR1 SNHLY and CDR2 FYNNEI. This CDR3 reads CASSEQDRVGETQYF. The CDR3 DNA reads as TGTGCCAGCAGTGAACAAGACCGGGTAGGAGAGACCCAGTACTTC.

The J gene is TRBJ2-3, the V gene TRBV7-2; D is tentatively TRBD1 or TRBD2 (5 bases each). The germline V and J ends were trimmed by 4 bases and 13 bases, with 15 bases remaining between them. Germline V gene data show CDR1 as SGHTA and CDR2 as FQGNSA. The CDR3 consists of 12 residues. The CDR3 spells CASSSGTPQEYF. In DNA, the CDR3 is TGTGCCAGCAGCTCCGGGACCCCCCAAGAGTATTTT. The whole variable domain, filled in from reference TRBV7-2 and TRBJ2-3, reads GAGVSQSPSNKVTEKGKDVELRCDPISGHTALYWYRQSLGQGLEFLIYFQGNSAPDKSGLPSDRFSAERTGGSVSTLTIQRTQQEDSAVYLCASSSGTPQEYFGPGTRLTVL.

This clonotype was recorded at least ten times. The chain links TRBV12-3 or TRBV12-4 to TRBJ2-7; D perhaps matches TRBD1 (6 bases). This CDR3 has 14 amino acids. V lost 2 bases and J 0 bases, leaving 8 bases between the germline ends. The CDR3 is CASSLQGSSYEQYF. CDR3 DNA sequence: TGTGCCAGCAGTTTACAGGGGTCCTCCTACGAGCAGTACTTC.

There are many counts of this clonotype. V and J are TRBV27 and TRBJ2-2, with D uncertain. Per the germline V gene, CDR1 is MNHEY and CDR2 is SMNVEV (reference sequence). The length of the CDR3 is 15 residues. V was pared by 3 bases and J by 2 bases, with 10 bases between. DNA of the CDR3: TGTGCCAGCAGTTTTGAAAGATTAAACACCGGGGAGCTGTTTTTT. Its translation: CASSFERLNTGELFF.

The chain recombines TRBV20-1 with TRBJ2-2, with D perhaps TRBD2 (7 bases). The CDR3 contains 17 residues. V lost 0 bases, J lost 2 bases, and 16 bases lay in between. Germline assignment: CDR1 DFQATT and CDR2 SNEGSKA (reference sequence). CDR3 region: CSARDSRGAANTGELFF. The CDR3 DNA sequence: TGCAGTGCTAGAGATAGCCGGGGGGCGGCCAACACCGGGGAGCTGTTTTTT.

This clonotype was seen many times. The chain recombines TRBV3-1 with TRBJ2-1; weak D call: TRBD2 (5 bases). Germline values: CDR1 LGHDT, CDR2 YNNKEL (reference sequence). V was cut by 8 bases and J by 2 bases, with 16 bases left in between. The CDR3 length is 15 residues. CDR3 region: CASSLLGETYNEQFF. As DNA, the CDR3 is TGTGCCAGCTCTCTGCTCGGGGAAACCTACAATGAGCAGTTCTTC.

This clonotype was observed a few times. The genes are TRBV20-1 and TRBJ2-5, with D possibly being TRBD2 (5 bases). Germline lookup yields CDR1 DFQATT and CDR2 SNEGSKA (reference sequence). V gave up 0 bases and J gave up 1 base, with 9 bases separating them. The CDR3 consists of 14 residues. CDR3 bases: TGCAGTGCTAGAGATTCAGCGGCCCAAGAGACCCAGTACTTC. Protein sequence: CSARDSAAQETQYF.

This clonotype is classed as medium-sized (0.01 to 0.1%). The rearrangement links TRBV20-1 to TRBJ2-1; 14 bases line up with TRBD2. V dropped 3 bases and J dropped 9; count of bases not matched to a gene: 4. CDR1 is DFQATT, CDR2 SNEGSKA, per germline (reference sequence). There are 14 residues in the CDR3. CDR3 sequence reads: CSASPGTSGSEQFF. CDR3 bases: TGCAGTGCTAGTCCAGGGACTAGCGGGAGTGAGCAGTTCTTC.

This clonotype occurred a few times. The DNA of the CDR3 is TGTGCCAGCTTAGGAGAGGACAAGAACACCGGGGAGCTGTTTTTT. It codes for CASLGEDKNTGELFF. The genes are TRBV5-6 and TRBJ2-2, with D perhaps matching TRBD1 (5 bases). The germline V gene encodes CDR1 SGHDT and CDR2 YYEEEE. This CDR3 region has 15 residues. The V and J ends lost 7 bases and 1 base respectively, with 14 bases between them.

This clonotype was recorded at least ten times. The rearrangement links TRBV6-5 to TRBJ1-1; no reliable D call. CDR3 length: 13 amino acids. Trimming pared 2 bases from V and 1 base from J, leaving 5 bases between. The germline gives CDR1 MNHEY, CDR2 SVGAGI. DNA of the CDR3: TGTGCCAGCAGTTACGCACAGAACACTGAAGCTTTCTTT. It yields the protein CASSYAQNTEAFF.

A single count supports this clonotype. The genes are TRBV7-2 and TRBJ2-7; TRBD2 matches at 9 bases. Germline CDR1 and CDR2: SGHTA and FQGNSA. The CDR3 runs to 16 residues. The V and J ends lost 2 bases and 0 bases, in that order; junction bases with no gene match: 5. The CDR3 coding sequence is TGTGCCAGCAGCTTAAAAAGACTAGCGGCCTCCTACGAGCAGTACTTC. This gives the protein CASSLKRLAASYEQYF.

This clonotype has a handful of counts. The J gene is TRBJ2-2, the V gene TRBV2; 7 bases align to TRBD1. The CDR3 totals 14 residues. V gave up 7 bases and J gave up 10 bases; unmatched junction bases: 12. Germline V gene sequence: CDR1 SNHLY, CDR2 FYNNEI. This CDR3 is CASNKGQVGEELFF. The CDR3 DNA follows: TGTGCCAGCAATAAAGGACAGGTTGGAGAGGAGCTGTTTTTT.

This chain joins TRBV6-2 or TRBV6-3 and TRBJ1-2; D remains ambiguous. This CDR3 is built from 16 residues. The germline V and J ends were trimmed by 6 bases and 8 bases, with 25 bases remaining between them. Germline loops: CDR1 MNHEY, CDR2 SVGEGT. The CDR3 region is CASSPIIQGRLKGYTF. CDR3 nucleotide sequence: TGTGCCAGCAGCCCAATAATTCAAGGAAGGCTGAAGGGCTACACCTTC.

This clonotype was observed a handful of times. The chain uses TRBV5-1 and TRBJ1-3, with a weak D call TRBD1 (6 bases). There are 16 residues in the CDR3. Trimming cost V 4 bases and J 1 base, with 15 bases left between them. Germline V gene data show CDR1 as SGHRS and CDR2 as YFSETQ. CDR3 amino acids: CASSTGHTISGNTIYF. The CDR3 bases are TGCGCCAGCAGCACGGGACACACAATTTCTGGAAACACCATATATTTT.

This clonotype was detected many times. The chain joins TRBV4-1 to TRBJ1-2, with D perhaps matching TRBD1 (6 bases). The germline CDR1 and CDR2 sequences are MGHRA and YSYEKL. The CDR3 has 14 residues. V lost 1 base, J lost 8 bases, and 14 bases lay in between. The CDR3 coding sequence is TGCGCCAGCAGCCAAGGAGGGGGGACGGTCGGCTACACCTTC. Translated: CASSQGGGTVGYTF.

In this sample, this clonotype turned up many times. J is TRBJ1-6 and V is TRBV11-2; D may be TRBD1 (6 bases). V was pared by 5 bases and J by 2 bases, with 19 bases between. CDR3 size: 18 residues. CDR1 is SGHAT, CDR2 FQNNGV, per germline. This chain's CDR3 is CASSPKGGGSAYNSPLHF. In nucleotides, the CDR3 is TGTGCCAGCAGCCCCAAGGGAGGGGGAAGCGCCTATAATTCACCCCTCCACTTT.

This clonotype was counted only a few times. The chain carries TRBV5-1 and TRBJ2-1; 11 nucleotides match TRBD2. Germline values: CDR1 SGHRS, CDR2 YFSETQ. The CDR3 consists of 15 residues. V lost 7 bases to trimming and J lost 5 bases; unmatched junction nucleotides: 8. This chain's CDR3 is CASGPLAGGDNEQFF. As DNA, the CDR3 is TGCGCCAGCGGTCCATTAGCGGGAGGGGACAATGAGCAGTTCTTC.

This clonotype was seen more than once but under ten times. This chain connects TRBV28 to TRBJ2-1; TRBD1 aligns across 8 bases. In germline, CDR1 is MDHEN, CDR2 SYDVKM. V was clipped by 5 bases and J by 4 bases; unmatched bases: 7. There are 15 residues in the CDR3. The CDR3 DNA reads TGTGCCAGCAGTCCCAGCAGGGGGCTGTACAATGAGCAGTTCTTC. Translating gives CASSPSRGLYNEQFF.

Notes on this clonotype: The junction and the germline gene differ at one end; a read error may be behind it. The chain is built from TRBV14 and TRBJ2-1, with 13 bases aligning to TRBD2. Germline V CDR1 and CDR2: SGHDN, FVKESK. CDR3 length equals 16 residues. This chain's CDR3 is CVSSLLAGGNYNEQFF. The CDR3 DNA reads TGTGTCAGCAGCCTACTAGCGGGGGGGAACTACAATGAGCAGTTCTTC.

This clonotype appeared a few times. This CDR3 is CASSPSSAYNEQFF. In nucleotides, the CDR3 is TGTGCCAGCAGCCCGTCGTCAGCCTACAATGAGCAGTTCTTC. V usage is TRBV2 and J usage is TRBJ2-1, with D unresolved. The CDR3 has 14 amino acids. Germline assignment: CDR1 SNHLY and CDR2 FYNNEI. Trimming shortened V by 6 bases and J by 2 bases, and 11 bases separated the two germline ends.

A note on this clonotype: A much larger clone lies a single base off, so this may be a read error. This chain links TRBV6-5 with TRBJ2-3; 7 positions match TRBD2. The CDR3 covers 16 residues. Germline lookup yields CDR1 MNHEY and CDR2 SVGAGI. DNA for the CDR3: TGTGCCAGCAGTTACACTTGGGCGGGAGTGCCTGATACGCGGTATTTT. Translated: CASSYTWAGVPDTRYF.

The rearrangement links TRBV7-9 to TRBJ1-2; D uncertain. From germline, CDR1 is SEHNR and CDR2 FQNEAQ (reference sequence). This CDR3 contains 15 residues. V lost 7 bases and J 1 base, leaving 16 bases between the germline ends. The chain's CDR3 is CASTVDVGYNYGYTF. The CDR3 DNA follows: TGTGCCAGCACCGTGGACGTTGGATATAACTATGGCTACACCTTC.

The genes are TRBV7-9 and TRBJ2-4, with 10 nucleotides matching TRBD2. Germline V lookup: CDR1 SEHNR, CDR2 FQNEAQ (reference sequence). V was pared by 5 bases and J by 8 bases, with 9 bases of the junction left unmatched. This CDR3 is built from 15 residues. Written as DNA, the CDR3 is TGTGCCAGCAGCCCTCTAGCGGGGGCGAGTCACATTCAGTACTTC. Translated, it gives CASSPLAGASHIQYF.